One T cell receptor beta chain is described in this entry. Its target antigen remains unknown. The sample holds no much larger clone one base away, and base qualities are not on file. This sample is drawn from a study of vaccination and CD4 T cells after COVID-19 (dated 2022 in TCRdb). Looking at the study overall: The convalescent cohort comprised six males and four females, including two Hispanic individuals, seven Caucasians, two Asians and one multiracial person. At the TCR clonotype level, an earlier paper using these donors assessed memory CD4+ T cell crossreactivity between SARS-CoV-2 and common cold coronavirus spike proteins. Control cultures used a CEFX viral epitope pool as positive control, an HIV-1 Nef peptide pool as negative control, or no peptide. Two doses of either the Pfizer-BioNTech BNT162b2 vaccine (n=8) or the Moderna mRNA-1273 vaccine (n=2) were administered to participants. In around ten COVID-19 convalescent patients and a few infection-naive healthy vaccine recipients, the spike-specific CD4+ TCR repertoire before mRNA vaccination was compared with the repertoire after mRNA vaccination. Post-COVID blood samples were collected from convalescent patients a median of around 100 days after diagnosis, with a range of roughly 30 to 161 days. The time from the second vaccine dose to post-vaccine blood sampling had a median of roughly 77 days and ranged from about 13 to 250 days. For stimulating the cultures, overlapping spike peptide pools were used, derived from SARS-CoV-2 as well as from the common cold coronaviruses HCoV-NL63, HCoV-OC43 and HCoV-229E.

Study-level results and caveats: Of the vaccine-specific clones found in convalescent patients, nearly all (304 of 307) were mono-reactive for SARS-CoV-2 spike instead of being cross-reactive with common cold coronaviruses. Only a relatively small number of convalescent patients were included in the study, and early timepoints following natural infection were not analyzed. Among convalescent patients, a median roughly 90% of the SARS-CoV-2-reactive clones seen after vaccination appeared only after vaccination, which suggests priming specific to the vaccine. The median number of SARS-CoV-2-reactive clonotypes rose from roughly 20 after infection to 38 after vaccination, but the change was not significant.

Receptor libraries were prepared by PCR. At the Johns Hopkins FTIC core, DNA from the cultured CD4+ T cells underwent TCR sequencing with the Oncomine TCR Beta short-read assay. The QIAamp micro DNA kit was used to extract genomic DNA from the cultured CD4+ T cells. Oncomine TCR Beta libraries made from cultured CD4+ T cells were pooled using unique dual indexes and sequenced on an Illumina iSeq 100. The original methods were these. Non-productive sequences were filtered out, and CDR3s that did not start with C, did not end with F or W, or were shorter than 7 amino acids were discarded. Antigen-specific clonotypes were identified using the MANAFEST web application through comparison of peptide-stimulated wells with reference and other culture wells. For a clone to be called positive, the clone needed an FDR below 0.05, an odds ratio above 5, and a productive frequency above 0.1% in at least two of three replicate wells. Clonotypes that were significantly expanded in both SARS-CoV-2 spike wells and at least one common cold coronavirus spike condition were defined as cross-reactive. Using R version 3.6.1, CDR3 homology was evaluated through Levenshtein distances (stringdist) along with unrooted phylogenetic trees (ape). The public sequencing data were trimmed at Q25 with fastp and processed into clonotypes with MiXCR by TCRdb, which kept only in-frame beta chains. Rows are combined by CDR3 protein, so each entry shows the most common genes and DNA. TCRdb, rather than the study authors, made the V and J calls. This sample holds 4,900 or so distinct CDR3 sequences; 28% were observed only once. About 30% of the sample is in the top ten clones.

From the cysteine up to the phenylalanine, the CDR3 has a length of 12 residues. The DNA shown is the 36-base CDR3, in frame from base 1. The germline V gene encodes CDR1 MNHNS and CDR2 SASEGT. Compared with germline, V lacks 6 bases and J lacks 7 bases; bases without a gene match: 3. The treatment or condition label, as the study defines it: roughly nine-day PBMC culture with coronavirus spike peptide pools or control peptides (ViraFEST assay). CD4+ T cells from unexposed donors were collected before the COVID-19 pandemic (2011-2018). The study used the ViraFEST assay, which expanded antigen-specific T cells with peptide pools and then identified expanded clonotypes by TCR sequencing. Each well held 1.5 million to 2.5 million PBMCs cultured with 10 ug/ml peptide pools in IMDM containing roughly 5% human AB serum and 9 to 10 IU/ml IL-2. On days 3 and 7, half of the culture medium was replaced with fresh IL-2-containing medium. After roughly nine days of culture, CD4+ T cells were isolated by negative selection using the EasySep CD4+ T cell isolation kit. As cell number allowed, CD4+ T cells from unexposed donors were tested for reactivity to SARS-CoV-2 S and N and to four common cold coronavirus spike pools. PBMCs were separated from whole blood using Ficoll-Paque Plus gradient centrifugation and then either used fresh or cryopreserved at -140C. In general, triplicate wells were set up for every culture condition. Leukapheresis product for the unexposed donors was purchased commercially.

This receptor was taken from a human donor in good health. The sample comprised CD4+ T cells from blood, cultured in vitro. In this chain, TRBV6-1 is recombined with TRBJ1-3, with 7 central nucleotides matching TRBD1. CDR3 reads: CASRATGNTIYF. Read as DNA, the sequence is TGTGCCAGCAGAGCGACAGGGAACACCATATATTTT.